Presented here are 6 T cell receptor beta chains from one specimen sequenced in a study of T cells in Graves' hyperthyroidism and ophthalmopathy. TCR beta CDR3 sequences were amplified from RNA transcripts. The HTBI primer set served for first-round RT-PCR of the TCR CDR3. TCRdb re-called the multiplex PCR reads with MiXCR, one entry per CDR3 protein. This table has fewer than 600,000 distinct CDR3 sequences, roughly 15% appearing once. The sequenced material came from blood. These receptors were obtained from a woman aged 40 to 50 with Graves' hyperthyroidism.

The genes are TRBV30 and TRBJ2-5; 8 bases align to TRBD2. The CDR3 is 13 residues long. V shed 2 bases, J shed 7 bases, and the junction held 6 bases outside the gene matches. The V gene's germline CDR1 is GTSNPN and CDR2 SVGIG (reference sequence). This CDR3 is CAWSPGGPGTQYF. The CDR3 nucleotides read TGTGCCTGGAGTCCGGGAGGGCCGGGGACCCAGTACTTC.

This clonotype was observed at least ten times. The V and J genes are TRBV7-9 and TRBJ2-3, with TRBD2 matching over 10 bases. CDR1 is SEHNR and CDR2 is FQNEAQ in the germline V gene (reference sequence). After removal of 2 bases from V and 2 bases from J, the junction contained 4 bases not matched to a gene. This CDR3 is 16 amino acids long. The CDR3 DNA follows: TGTGCCAGCAGCTTATGGCTAGCGGGAGACACAGATACGCAGTATTTT. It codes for CASSLWLAGDTDTQYF.

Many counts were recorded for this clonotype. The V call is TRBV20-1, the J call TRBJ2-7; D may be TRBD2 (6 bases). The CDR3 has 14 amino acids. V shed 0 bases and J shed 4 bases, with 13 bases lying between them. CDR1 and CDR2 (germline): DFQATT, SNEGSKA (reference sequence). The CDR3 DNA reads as TGCAGTGCTAGAGAGGACGGGAGTCGTTACGAGCAGTACTTC. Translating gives CSAREDGSRYEQYF.

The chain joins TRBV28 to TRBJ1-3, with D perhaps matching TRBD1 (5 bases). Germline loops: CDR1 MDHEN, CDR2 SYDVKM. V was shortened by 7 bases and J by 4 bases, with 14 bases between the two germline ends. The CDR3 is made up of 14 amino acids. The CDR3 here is CASTSGTIGNTIYF. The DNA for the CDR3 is TGTGCCAGCACTTCCGGGACGATCGGAAACACCATATATTTT.

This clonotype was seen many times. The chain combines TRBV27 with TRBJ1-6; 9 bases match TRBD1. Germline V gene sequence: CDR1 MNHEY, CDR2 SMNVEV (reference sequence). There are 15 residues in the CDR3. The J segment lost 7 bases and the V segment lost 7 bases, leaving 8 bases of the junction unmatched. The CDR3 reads CASKGTGTSNSPLHF. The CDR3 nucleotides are TGTGCCAGCAAGGGGACAGGGACTAGCAATTCACCCCTCCACTTT.

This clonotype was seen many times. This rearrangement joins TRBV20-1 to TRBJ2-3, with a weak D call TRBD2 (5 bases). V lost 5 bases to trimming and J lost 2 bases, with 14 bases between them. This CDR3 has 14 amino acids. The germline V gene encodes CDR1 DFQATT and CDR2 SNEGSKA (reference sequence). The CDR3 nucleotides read TGCAGTGCTCCACGGGATCTCGACACAGATACGCAGTATTTT. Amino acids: CSAPRDLDTDTQYF.